This T cell receptor beta chain was sequenced in a study of cytomegalovirus exposure and HLA in healthy donors (TCRdb year 2017). Context from the whole study: An earlier analysis of some 500 of the donors reported approximately 270 Gb of sequence data and 120 million or so unique TCR beta sequences from around 200 million T cells. Roughly 5 DR-DQ haplotypes were handled as single units for association and clustering, since linkage in the cohort was strong. An early release covering roughly 600 HLA-typed donors comprised about 320 gigabases of sequencing data and 65 million to 100 million unique TCR sequences. The aim of the study was to test whether cataloging public T cell receptors could identify signatures of past pathogen exposure. Rather than using new phenotypic data, the later analysis identified candidate immune exposures from TCR beta sequences and from how often those sequences occurred across donors. Across approximately 420 genotyped donors of the cohort, an average of approximately 240,000 unique TCR beta nucleotide sequences per donor were sequenced, and roughly 20% of those sequences were non-productive. Class I and class II HLA loci were covered by the typing at four-digit resolution. In a later analysis, previously published TCR beta repertoires from 550 to 700 donors were re-analyzed and high-resolution HLA genotyping was added so that TCR occurrence patterns could be studied. In an earlier analysis of 587 of the donors, high-throughput TCR beta sequencing was used to judge whether each TCR beta V gene segment behaved as functional or pseudogenic. A separate validation cohort of more than 100 different subjects was used in addition to the roughly 670-subject first cohort. Typing coverage varied by locus: roughly 629-640 donors for A, B, C, DRB1 and DQB1; roughly 500 for DQA1; more than 600 for DPA1; under 490 for DPB1. Genome-wide SNP genotypes for about 65% of the 666 donors were used in a later genetic analysis, which treated that subset as a discovery cohort. Every repertoire in the discovery cohort had been generated on one and the same sequencing platform. Of the approximately 400 genotyped donors, around 81% fell in the genetic ancestry cluster associated with self-reported Caucasian donors. The study used immunosequencing to profile the T cell repertoires of some 600 subjects and linked those repertoires to cytomegalovirus serostatus. High-throughput TCR immunosequencing, statistical association of individual TCRs with disease status, and machine learning were combined to predict cytomegalovirus infection status. Alongside the repertoire data, information on donor age, sex, ethnicity and CMV serostatus was compiled. What the work shows at the level of the full study, not this receptor alone: A later genetic analysis associated a missense DCLRE1C variant with V-gene and J-gene trimming of TCR beta chains, and an independent cohort replicated the association. Approximately 18 rarely observed V segments, including chromosome 9 orphons, were excluded from the earlier analysis of several hundred of the donors because counts were too low. A cluster of highly shared sequence variants was judged likely to be a technical artifact of the sequencing pipeline. At a false discovery rate of 0.05, a later analysis linked about 16,000 TCR beta sequences to specific HLA alleles. According to the authors, the approach could potentially be generalized to other disease states and immunological phenotypes. Some IMGT-functional V segments, including TRBV6-2 and TRBV6-3, could not be told apart with the 87-base-pair reads, so those segments were excluded. In this cohort, only TCR beta chains were sequenced, and detectable features were limited by the absence of alpha or paired-chain data. Correlated functional status among segregating V segments might reflect linkage disequilibrium, but an unknown experimental factor could not be ruled out. When HLA alleles, especially DR and DQ, strongly co-occurred, TCR associations were difficult to assign to individual alleles. Because HLA typing was unavailable for some donors at each locus, only the typed subset was used in association tests. In the study, 150 to 200 TCR beta chains were listed as associated with cytomegalovirus. Most TCR sequences were observed very rarely across donors, whereas some public TCRs were present in many individuals. In a later genetic analysis, fewer N-insertions in productive TCRs were reported among donors in an Asian-associated ancestry cluster than the roughly 640-donor mean. Sequencing depth was assumed to be roughly uniform across donors in the presence/absence analyses, though that assumption may not hold. In a later analysis, HLA-associated TCR beta chains were found to be more clonally expanded and to have lower generation probabilities than equally common non-associated chains. Several of the top co-occurrence clusters appeared to be linked to parvovirus B19, influenza, CMV and Epstein-Barr virus, according to a later analysis. The classifier was reported to diagnose cytomegalovirus status with high specificity and sensitivity in both the original and validation cohorts. A further reported finding was that TCR beta sequences accurately predicted the HLA-A and HLA-B alleles for most subjects in the first cohort. In a later analysis, the rate of TCR association differed among HLA loci, with DRB1 alleles having the most associated TCRs and HLA-C alleles having the fewest. Most CMV-associated TCR beta chains appeared to be HLA-restricted in a later analysis, and the HLA associations seemed to be driven largely by CMV exposure. The only immune exposure information available for the cohort was CMV serostatus. In an earlier analysis of around 600 of the donors, most TCR beta V segments were observed in productive rearrangements about 90% or about 30% of the time, broadly matching IMGT annotations. In vitro tests confirmed that a few of the cytomegalovirus-associated TCR beta chains recognize cytomegalovirus antigens.

Library preparation employed the immunoSEQ multiplex PCR assay. For the multiplex PCR, a mixture combining 60 forward primers for TCR Vbeta segments and 13 reverse primers for TCR Jbeta segments was used. The CDR3 region of rearranged TCR beta genes was amplified from genomic DNA by a multiplex PCR assay. On the Illumina HiSeq System, the amplified TCR beta libraries were sequenced as 87-base-pair reads. From the authors' description of their analysis: In a later analysis, 80 million or so unique TCR beta chains were counted across the 690 or so repertoires, and approximately 9.9 million of these chains were shared by at least two donors. Raw reads were error-corrected and collapsed into unique sequences by a nearest-neighbor algorithm in which closely related sequences were merged to remove PCR and sequencing errors. To assign V, D and J gene segments, CDR3 sequences were aligned to IMGT reference sequences. For a sequence to be retained, a match of at least six nucleotides was required to both a V gene segment and a J gene segment. Rearrangements were classified as productive when the CDR3 lacked stop codons and remained in frame with V and J, and all other rearrangements were classified as non-productive. CDR3 was defined by IMGT convention, running from the second conserved V-encoded cysteine to the conserved J-encoded phenylalanine. Sequences without an unambiguous match to a single V gene segment were excluded from the earlier analysis of approximately 560 of the donors. In an earlier analysis of approximately 550 of the donors, V segments were called functional above 56.7% productive rearrangements and were called segregating when the between-donor standard deviation exceeded 5%. To diagnose cytomegalovirus status from the catalog of TCR beta chain sequences, a statistical classification framework was built. In a later analysis, V and J genes were assigned by comparing TCR nucleotide sequences against IMGT/GENE-DB human TR gene sequences. The TCRdist pipeline was used in a later analysis to assign CDR3 sequences and most-parsimonious VDJ recombination scenarios. In a later analysis, each TCR beta chain was defined by its CDR3 amino acid sequence together with its V-gene family, and reads lacking a unique V-gene family were excluded. In a later analysis, 500 to 650 highly shared, low-generation-probability nucleotide sequences were removed to address suspected cross-contamination and a sequencing artifact. In a later analysis, a clonal expansion index for each public chain was calculated from normalized within-repertoire ranks of inferred template counts. In a later analysis, generation probabilities were computed with a VDJ recombination model fitted to out-of-frame rearrangements, and the resulting probabilities were checked against IGoR. In a later analysis, hypergeometric tests were used to score TCR-TCR, TCR-HLA and TCR-CMV co-occurrence, with a repertoire-size bias correction applied to TCR pairs. To estimate false discovery rates, a later analysis permuted the HLA or CMV assignments 20 times. In a later analysis, co-occurring TCRs were grouped using DBSCAN, and TCRdist sequence similarity was added for clustering within HLA-allele-positive subsets. For co-occurrence clustering, repertoires with fewer than 30,000 or more than 120,000 public chains were excluded, along with four or five repertoires with anomalous nucleotide sharing. TCRdb provides this immuneACCESS table in a form limited to in-frame rearrangements. Some clones are lacking; in checked studies, under half of them reflect an unresolved V gene, and why the rest are absent is not known. The V and J calls and clone size come from that table; D and trimming were worked out from the DNA. The sample profile shows approximately 120,000 clones; 17% of them were found once. Clones ranked in the top ten supply approximately 2.9% of the sample.

The cohort was made up of approximately 670 healthy bone marrow donors. Cohort members were all nominally healthy when sampled, although unrecorded immune exposures were likely present. The donor tested CMV seropositive and was one of the 289 seropositive cohort members. Each donor provided a peripheral blood sample, and peripheral blood mononuclear cells were used for TCR beta sequencing. Genomic DNA extraction from the blood cell samples was performed with the Qiagen DNeasy Blood Extraction Kit. This clone came up a few times. Its antigen is currently not known. There are no base qualities to consult, and no much larger clone falls within one base. Including the terminal cysteine and phenylalanine, the CDR3 comprises 13 residues. Just the 39-base CDR3 DNA is kept, in frame starting at base 1. The germline ends are 5 bases apart after V is trimmed by 1 base and J by 2 bases. CDR1 is given as SGHTA and CDR2 as FQGNSA, both from the germline V gene.

The chain uses TRBV7-2 and TRBJ2-5; TRBD2 is a weak D gene call, 5 bases matching. Sequences were obtained from PBMCs. The receptor was derived from a female donor in good health and CMV-seropositive. The CDR3 has the sequence CASSLGRQETQYF. The DNA is TGTGCCAGCAGCTTAGGGAGGCAAGAGACCCAGTACTTC.